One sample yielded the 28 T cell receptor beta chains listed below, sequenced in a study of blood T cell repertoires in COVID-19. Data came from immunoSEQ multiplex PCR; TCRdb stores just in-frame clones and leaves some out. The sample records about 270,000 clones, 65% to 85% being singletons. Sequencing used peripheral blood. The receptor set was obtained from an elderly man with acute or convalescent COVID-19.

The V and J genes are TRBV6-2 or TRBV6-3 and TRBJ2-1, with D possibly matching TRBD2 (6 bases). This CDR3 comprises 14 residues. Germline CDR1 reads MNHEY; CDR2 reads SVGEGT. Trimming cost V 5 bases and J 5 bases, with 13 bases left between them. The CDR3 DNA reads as TGTGCCAGCAGTAAGGGGTGGGGGGACAATGAGCAGTTCTTC. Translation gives CASSKGWGDNEQFF.

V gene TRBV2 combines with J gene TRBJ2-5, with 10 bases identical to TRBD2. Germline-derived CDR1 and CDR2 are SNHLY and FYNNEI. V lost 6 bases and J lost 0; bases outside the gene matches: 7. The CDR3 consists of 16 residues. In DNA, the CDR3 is TGTGCCAGCAGCCGCGGGACTAGCGTGTACCAAGAGACCCAGTACTTC. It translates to CASSRGTSVYQETQYF.

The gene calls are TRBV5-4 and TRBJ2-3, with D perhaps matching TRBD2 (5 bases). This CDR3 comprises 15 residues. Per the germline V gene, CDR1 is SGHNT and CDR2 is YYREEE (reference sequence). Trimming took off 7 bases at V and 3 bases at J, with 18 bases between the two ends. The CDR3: CASALSGTQTDTQYF. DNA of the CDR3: TGTGCCAGCGCCCTCAGCGGTACACAAACAGATACGCAGTATTTT.

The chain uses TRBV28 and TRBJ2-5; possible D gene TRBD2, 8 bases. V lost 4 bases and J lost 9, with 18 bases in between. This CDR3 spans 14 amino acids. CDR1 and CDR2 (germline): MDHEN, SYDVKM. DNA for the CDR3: TGTGCCAGCAGTTACACTAGCGGCAGGGGGTCCCAGTACTTC. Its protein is CASSYTSGRGSQYF.

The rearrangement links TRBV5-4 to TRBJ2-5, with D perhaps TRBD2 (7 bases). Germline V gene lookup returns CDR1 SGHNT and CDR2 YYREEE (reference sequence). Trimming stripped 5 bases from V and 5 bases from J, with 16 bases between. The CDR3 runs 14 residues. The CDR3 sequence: CASRPAQGGETQYF. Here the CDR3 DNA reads TGTGCCAGCAGACCAGCACAGGGAGGGGAGACCCAGTACTTC.

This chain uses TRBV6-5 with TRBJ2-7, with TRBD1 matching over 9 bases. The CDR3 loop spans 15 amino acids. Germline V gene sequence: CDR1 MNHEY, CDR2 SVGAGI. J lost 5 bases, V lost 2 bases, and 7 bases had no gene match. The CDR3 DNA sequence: TGTGCCAGCAGTTACGAGGGACAGGGAAGGAACGAGCAGTACTTC. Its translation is CASSYEGQGRNEQYF.

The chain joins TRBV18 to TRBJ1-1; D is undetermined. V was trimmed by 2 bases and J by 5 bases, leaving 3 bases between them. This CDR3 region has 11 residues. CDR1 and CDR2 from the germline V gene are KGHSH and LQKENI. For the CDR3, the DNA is TGTGCCAGCTCACCAATAACTGAAGCTTTCTTT. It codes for CASSPITEAFF. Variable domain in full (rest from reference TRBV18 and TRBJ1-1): NAGVMQNPRHLVRRRGQEARLRCSPMKGHSHVYWYRQLPEEGLKFMVYLQKENIIDESGMPKERFSAEFPKEGPSILRIQQVVRGDSAAYFCASSPITEAFFGQGTRLTVV.

CDR3 DNA sequence: TGTGCCACCAGTGCGTCCAGCGGGAGTAACGGCTACGAGCAGTACTTC. Its translation is CATSASSGSNGYEQYF. This rearrangement joins TRBV24-1 to TRBJ2-7; 8 positions agree with TRBD2. Germline CDR1 is KGHDR and CDR2 is SFDVKD. V shed 5 bases, J shed 3 bases, and the junction held 11 bases outside the gene matches. This CDR3 has 16 residues.

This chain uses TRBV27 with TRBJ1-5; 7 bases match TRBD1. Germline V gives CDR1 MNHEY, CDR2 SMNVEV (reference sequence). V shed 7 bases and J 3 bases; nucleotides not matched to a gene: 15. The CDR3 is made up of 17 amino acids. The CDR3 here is CASTPNGGRGINQPQHF. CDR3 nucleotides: TGTGCCAGCACGCCAAACGGGGGCAGGGGGATCAATCAGCCCCAGCATTTT.

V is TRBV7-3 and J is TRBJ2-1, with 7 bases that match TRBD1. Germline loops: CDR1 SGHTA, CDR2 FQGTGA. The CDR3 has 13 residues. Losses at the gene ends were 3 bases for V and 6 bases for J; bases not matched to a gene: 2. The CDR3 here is CASSLGTVNEQFF. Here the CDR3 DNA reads TGTGCCAGCAGCTTGGGGACAGTCAATGAGCAGTTCTTC.

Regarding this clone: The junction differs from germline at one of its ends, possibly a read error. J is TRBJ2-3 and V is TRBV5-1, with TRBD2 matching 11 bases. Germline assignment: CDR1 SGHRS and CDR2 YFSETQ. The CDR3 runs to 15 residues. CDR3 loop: CASRLGLAVTDTQYF. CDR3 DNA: TGCGCCAGCAGATTGGGACTAGCGGTTACAGATACGCAGTATTTT.

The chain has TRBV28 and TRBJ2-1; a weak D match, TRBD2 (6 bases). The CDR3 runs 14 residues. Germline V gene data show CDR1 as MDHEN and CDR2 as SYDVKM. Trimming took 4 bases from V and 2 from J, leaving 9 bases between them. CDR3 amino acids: CASSSSGAYNEQFF. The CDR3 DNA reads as TGTGCCAGCAGTTCGTCGGGGGCCTACAATGAGCAGTTCTTC.

DNA for the CDR3: TGTGCCAGTAGTGCAAGCGTAAAAGGGAACACTGAAGCTTTCTTT. Translating gives CASSASVKGNTEAFF. The rearrangement links TRBV19 to TRBJ1-1, with D unclear. Between the trimmed V and J ends, which lost 5 bases and 1 base, there was a span of 14 bases. CDR1 is LNHDA and CDR2 is SQIVND in the germline V gene (reference sequence). CDR3 size: 15 residues.

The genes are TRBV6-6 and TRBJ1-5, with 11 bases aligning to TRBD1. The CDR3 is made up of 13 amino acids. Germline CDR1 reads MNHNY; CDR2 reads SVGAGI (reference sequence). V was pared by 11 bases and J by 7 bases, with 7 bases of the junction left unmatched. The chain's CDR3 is CAGGQGAGQPQHF. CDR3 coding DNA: TGTGCCGGCGGACAGGGGGCAGGACAGCCCCAGCATTTT.

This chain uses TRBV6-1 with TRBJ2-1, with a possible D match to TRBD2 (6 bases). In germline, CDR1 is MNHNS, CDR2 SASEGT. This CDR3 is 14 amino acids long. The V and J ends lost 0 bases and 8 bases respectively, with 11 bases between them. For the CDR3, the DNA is TGTGCCAGCAGTGAAGCCGCGGGAAGGGATGAGCAGTTCTTC. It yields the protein CASSEAAGRDEQFF.

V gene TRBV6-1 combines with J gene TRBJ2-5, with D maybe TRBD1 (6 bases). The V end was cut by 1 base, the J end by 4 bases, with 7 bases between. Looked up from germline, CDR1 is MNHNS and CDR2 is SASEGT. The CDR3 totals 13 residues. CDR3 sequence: CASSEDRAETQYF. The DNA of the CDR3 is TGTGCCAGCAGTGAAGACAGGGCAGAGACCCAGTACTTC.

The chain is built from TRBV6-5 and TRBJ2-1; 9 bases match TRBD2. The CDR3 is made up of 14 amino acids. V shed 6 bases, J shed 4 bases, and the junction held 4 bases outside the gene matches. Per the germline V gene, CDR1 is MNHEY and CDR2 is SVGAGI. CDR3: CASRGGGGYNEQFF. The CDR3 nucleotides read TGTGCCAGCAGGGGCGGGGGGGGTTACAATGAGCAGTTCTTC.

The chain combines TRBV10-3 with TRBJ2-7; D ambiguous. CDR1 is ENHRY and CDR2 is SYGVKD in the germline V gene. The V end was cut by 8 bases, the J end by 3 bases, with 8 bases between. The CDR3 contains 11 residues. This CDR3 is CAISPDYEQYF. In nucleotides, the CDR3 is TGTGCCATCTCTCCAGACTACGAGCAGTACTTC.

The CDR3: CASRDLAGNYEQYF. The CDR3, as DNA: TGTGCCAGCAGGGACCTGGCGGGGAACTACGAGCAGTACTTC. The chain links TRBV27 to TRBJ2-7; a weak D match, TRBD2 (6 bases). The CDR3 consists of 14 residues. Trimming shortened V by 6 bases and J by 3 bases, and 15 bases separated the two germline ends. Germline V CDR1 and CDR2: MNHEY, SMNVEV (reference sequence).

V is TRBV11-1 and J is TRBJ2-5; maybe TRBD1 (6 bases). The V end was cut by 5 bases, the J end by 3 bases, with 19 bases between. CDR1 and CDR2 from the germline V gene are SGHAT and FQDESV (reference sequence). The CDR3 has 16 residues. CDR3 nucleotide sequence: TGTGCCAGCAGCCTAGGGAAGACAGGACGGAAAGAGACCCAGTACTTC. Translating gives CASSLGKTGRKETQYF.

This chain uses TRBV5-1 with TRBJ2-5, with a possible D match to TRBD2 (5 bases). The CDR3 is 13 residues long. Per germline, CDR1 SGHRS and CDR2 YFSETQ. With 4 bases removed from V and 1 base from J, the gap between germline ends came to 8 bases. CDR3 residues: CASSREGQETQYF. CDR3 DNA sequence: TGCGCCAGCAGCCGCGAGGGCCAAGAGACCCAGTACTTC.

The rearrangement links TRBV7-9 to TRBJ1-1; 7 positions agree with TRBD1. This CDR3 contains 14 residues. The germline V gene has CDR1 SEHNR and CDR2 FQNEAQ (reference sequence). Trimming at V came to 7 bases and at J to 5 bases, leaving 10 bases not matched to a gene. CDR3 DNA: TGTGCCAGCACCCAGGGGGACCGGGGTACTGAAGCTTTCTTT. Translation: CASTQGDRGTEAFF.

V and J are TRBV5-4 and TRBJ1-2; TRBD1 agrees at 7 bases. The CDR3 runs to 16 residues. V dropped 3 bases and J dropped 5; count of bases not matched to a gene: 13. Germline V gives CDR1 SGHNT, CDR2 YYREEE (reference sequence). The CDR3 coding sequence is TGTGCCAGCAGCTCGGATAGACAGGGCTGGGGATATGGCTACACCTTC. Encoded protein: CASSSDRQGWGYGYTF.

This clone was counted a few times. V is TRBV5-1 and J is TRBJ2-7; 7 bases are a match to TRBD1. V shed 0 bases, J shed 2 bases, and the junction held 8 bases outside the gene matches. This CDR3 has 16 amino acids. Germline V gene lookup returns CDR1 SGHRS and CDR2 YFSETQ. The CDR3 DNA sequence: TGCGCCAGCAGCTTGGGAGCGACAGGGCCGGCCTACGAGCAGTACTTC. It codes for CASSLGATGPAYEQYF.

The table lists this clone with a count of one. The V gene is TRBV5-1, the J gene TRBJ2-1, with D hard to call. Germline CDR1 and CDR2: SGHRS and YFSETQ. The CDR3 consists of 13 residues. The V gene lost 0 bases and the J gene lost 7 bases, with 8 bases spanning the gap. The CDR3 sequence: CASSLGLTNEQFF. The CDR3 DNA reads TGCGCCAGCAGCTTGGGTCTCACAAATGAGCAGTTCTTC.

The CDR3 sequence is CASSVSTGGTDEQYF. DNA for the CDR3: TGCGCCAGCAGCGTCTCGACAGGGGGCACCGACGAGCAGTACTTC. This chain joins TRBV5-1 and TRBJ2-7; 10 bases are shared with TRBD1. Trimming cost V 4 bases and J 5 bases; bases outside gene matches: 9. Looked up from germline, CDR1 is SGHRS and CDR2 is YFSETQ. The CDR3 consists of 15 residues.

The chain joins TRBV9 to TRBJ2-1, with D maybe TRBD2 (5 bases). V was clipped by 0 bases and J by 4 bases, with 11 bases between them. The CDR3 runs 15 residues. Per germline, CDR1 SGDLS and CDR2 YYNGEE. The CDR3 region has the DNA TGTGCCAGCAGCGTAGAGGGAGAGCGATACAATGAGCAGTTCTTC. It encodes CASSVEGERYNEQFF.

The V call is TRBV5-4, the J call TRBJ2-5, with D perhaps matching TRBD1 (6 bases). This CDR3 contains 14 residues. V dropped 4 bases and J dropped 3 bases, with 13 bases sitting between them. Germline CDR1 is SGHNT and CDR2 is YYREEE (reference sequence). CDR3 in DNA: TGTGCCAGCAGCCTCCGACAGGTTAAAGAGACCCAGTACTTC. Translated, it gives CASSLRQVKETQYF.